This T cell receptor beta chain is from a study of blood T cell repertoires in COVID-19 (dated by TCRdb to about 2020). Looking at the study overall: The collaborator samples originated in the United States, Italy and Spain and spanned the acute and convalescent phases of COVID-19. The samples were drawn from two sources: the first 160 participants of the ongoing ImmuneRACE study, and fewer than 1,500 subjects contributed by 6 global collaborators. Deeply sampled blood TCRbeta repertoires from subjects exposed to, actively infected with, or recovered from COVID-19 were included in the dataset. Sample metadata almost always included a de-identified subject ID, COVID-19 status, age in years and sex. The prospective study material was composed of cDNA or gDNA derived from T cells, B-cell-depleted T cells, or PBMCs. Where HLA class I and class II types were available, the types were taken from metadata supplied by the sample provider, not from assay-based typing. The repertoires were made available in a free public database intended to serve as a resource for research on the immune response to SARS-CoV-2. Results and caveats for the whole study, not just this receptor: The quantity of clinical and demographic metadata differed by source and by participant and was supplied without curation.

In Seattle, one collaborating source enrolled patients while the infection was active and tracked those patients longitudinally over the course of disease. The collaborating institutions used their own protocols to collect whole blood in K2EDTA tubes. For TCRbeta analysis, collaborator samples were shipped as frozen whole blood, as isolated PBMCs, or as DNA extracted from either sample type. As for this clone: Its antigen is unknown. Base qualities are missing; no much larger clone stands one base away.

Taken from the germline V gene (reference sequence), the CDR1 and CDR2 loops are SGHKS and YYEKEE. The CDR3, from cysteine to phenylalanine, totals 14 residues. Of all the DNA, just the CDR3 is kept, 42 bases in frame from base 1. V is trimmed back by 3 bases and J by 4 bases, and the junction contains 2 bases that no gene match accounts for. The immunoSEQ Assay, a bias-controlled multiplex PCR, was used to amplify TCRbeta CDR3 regions from genomic DNA. Per the source publication's procedure: Within the assay, amplification of reference gene primers was used to estimate how many nucleated cells each sample contained. To quantify the absolute abundance of each unique TCRbeta CDR3 rearrangement, sequence reads were collapsed and filtered. For each sample, productive Simpson clonality was calculated as the square root of Simpson's diversity index over productive rearrangements. TCRdb re-hosts the immuneACCESS table, in-frame sequences only. Its copies lack some clones; in the studies checked, an unresolved V gene accounts for under half of them, and the cause for the rest is not known. V, J and clone size were drawn from that table, and D and trimming were deduced from the DNA. The sample table lists about 300,000 clones, 80% to 95% of them with a count of one. Of the sample, around 2% is held by the ten largest clones.

The rearrangement joined TRBV5-5 to TRBJ1-3, and 9 junctional nucleotides match TRBD1. This TCR came from a woman aged 25-40 years with COVID-19, enrolled during active disease. Sequenced: peripheral blood. The sequence in DNA is TGTGCCAGCAGCTCCACAGGGGGCGGAAACACCATATATTTT. Translated, this is CASSSTGGGNTIYF. This CDR3, with the reference TRBV5-5 and TRBJ1-3 proteins standing in past its ends, gives the full variable domain DAGVTQSPTHLIKTRGQQVTLRCSPISGHKSVSWYQQVLGQGPQFIFQYYEKEERGRGNFPDRFSARQFPNYSSELNVNALLLGDSALYLCASSSTGGGNTIYFGEGSWLTVV.